The rows below give T cell receptor beta chains drawn from one sample of a study of T cell responses to AZD1222 COVID-19 vaccine. Profiled with immunoSEQ multiplex PCR; TCRdb holds only in-frame clones, not every one. The sample has some 170,000 clones; 92% are singletons. Sequencing was performed on peripheral blood, taken on day 0 of MenACWY control vaccination. Every receptor here comes from an adult in good health. Each CDR3 is given with its conserved first and last residue. The D gene is left open where the match is weak. The size entry is marked missing in some rows and otherwise reads once, few, many or a size class.

V	D	size	J	DNA	CDR3
TRBV14	TRBD2	.	TRBJ2-3	TGTGCCAGCACACTTGGACTAGCGGCCCCAGATACGCAGTATTTT	CASTLGLAAPDTQYF
TRBV30	.	.	TRBJ1-1	TGTGCCTGGAGTCTCCGAACATCAGGGATTAGGGACACTGAAGCTTTCTTT	CAWSLRTSGIRDTEAFF
TRBV27	TRBD2	.	TRBJ2-7	TGTGCCTCTACAACCCAGCGGGAGGGCTACGAGCAGTACTTC	CASTTQREGYEQYF
TRBV15	TRBD1	.	TRBJ2-7	TGTGCCACCAGCACCAGGACCGGGACAGCCATCTACGAGCAGTACTTC	CATSTRTGTAIYEQYF
TRBV3-1/TRBV3-2	.	once	TRBJ1-5	TGTGCCAGCAGCCAAGGTCGGTGGGCGGAACAGCCCCAGCATTTT	CASSQGRWAEQPQHF
TRBV5-1	.	.	TRBJ1-3	TGCGCCAGCAGCTTGGCCGGGACGGTTCGTGGAAACACCATATATTTT	CASSLAGTVRGNTIYF
TRBV7-9	TRBD1	.	TRBJ1-4	TGTGCCAGCAGCTTAGACAGGGGAGGTACAGGGGCAACTAATGAAAAACTGTTTTTT	CASSLDRGGTGATNEKLFF
TRBV19	.	.	TRBJ2-3	TGTGCCAGTAGCCTCCAGGGTAATTGGCCAGATACGCAGTATTTT	CASSLQGNWPDTQYF
TRBV9	.	.	TRBJ1-1	TGTGCCAGCAGCGTTTCCTCGAACACTGAAGCTTTCTTT	CASSVSSNTEAFF
TRBV7-2	.	.	TRBJ1-4	TGTGCCAGCAGCTCGAGGGCCCCGGGAAAACTGTTTTTT	CASSSRAPGKLFF
TRBV27	TRBD2	.	TRBJ2-1	TGTGCCAGCAGTCAACTCACTAGCGGGAGTGGCTATGAGCAGTTCTTC	CASSQLTSGSGYEQFF
TRBV18	.	.	TRBJ1-4	TGTGCCAGCTCACCTTCCGGGTCTAATGAAAAACTGTTTTTT	CASSPSGSNEKLFF
TRBV11-2	.	.	TRBJ1-1	TGTGCCAGCAGTGTCAGCCAGCCGTACACTGAAGCTTTCTTT	CASSVSQPYTEAFF
TRBV7-9	.	.	TRBJ1-2	TGTGCCAGCAGCCCCCGGAGTTACGATGGCTACACCTTC	CASSPRSYDGYTF
TRBV6-5	.	.	TRBJ2-2	TGTGCCAGCAGTCTACAGCCGGGCCGCACCGGGGAGCTGTTTTTT	CASSLQPGRTGELFF
TRBV27	.	.	TRBJ2-4	TGTGCCAGCAGTTGGGTTGCCAAAAACATTCAGTACTTC	CASSWVAKNIQYF
TRBV27	TRBD1	.	TRBJ1-6	TGTGCCAGCAGTTCCACAGGGGGTACTAATTCACCCCTCCACTTT	CASSSTGGTNSPLHF
TRBV18	TRBD1	.	TRBJ1-6	TGTGCCAGCTCACAGGGACAGGAAAATTCACCCCTCCACTTT	CASSQGQENSPLHF
TRBV10-3	TRBD2	.	TRBJ2-3	TGTGCCATCGCGCAAACGGGAGGAATTAGCACAGATACGCAGTATTTT	CAIAQTGGISTDTQYF
TRBV7-2	.	.	TRBJ1-6	TGTGCCAGCAGCTTAGAATCGAGGGGGGCACCCCTCCACTTT	CASSLESRGAPLHF
TRBV6-5	.	.	TRBJ2-3	TGTGCCAGCAGTTACTCAACTAGTGGAAATACGCAGTATTTT	CASSYSTSGNTQYF
TRBV3-1/TRBV3-2	.	.	TRBJ2-2	TGTGCCAGCAGCCCCACAGCGGCCAACACCGGGGAGCTGTTTTTT	CASSPTAANTGELFF
TRBV11-3	.	.	TRBJ2-5	TGTGCCAGCAGCCCCAATCAAGAGACCCAGTACTTC	CASSPNQETQYF
TRBV7-3	TRBD2	few	TRBJ2-7	TGTGCCAGCAGCTTAGGACTAGCGGGACCCTACGAGCAGTACTTC	CASSLGLAGPYEQYF
TRBV14	.	.	TRBJ2-3	TGTGCCAGCAGCCAAGAGGGGGGCACTACGCAGTATTTT	CASSQEGGTTQYF
TRBV5-4	.	.	TRBJ2-4	TGTGCCAGCAGCTTGGGAGGGTCTGGATCCAAAAACATTCAGTACTTC	CASSLGGSGSKNIQYF
TRBV29-1	TRBD1	.	TRBJ2-7	TGCAGCGTGAGGGACAGTCTCTACGAGCAGTACTTC	CSVRDSLYEQYF
TRBV11-2	TRBD1	.	TRBJ1-5	TGTGCCAGCAGCCAGGACAGGGGTGGTCAGCCCCAGCATTTT	CASSQDRGGQPQHF
TRBV7-2	.	once	TRBJ2-1	TGTGCCAGCAGCTTAGTGGGATTTCGATACAATGAGCAGTTCTTC	CASSLVGFRYNEQFF
TRBV10-1	.	.	TRBJ2-7	TGCGCCAGCAGTGAGATGTGGGGAGAGGGCTACGAGCAGTACTTC	CASSEMWGEGYEQYF
TRBV18	.	.	TRBJ2-3	TGTGCCAGCTCAGCTGCCCCTACGGGAGGCACAGATACGCAGTATTTT	CASSAAPTGGTDTQYF
TRBV20-1	.	.	TRBJ1-1	TGCAGTGCTAGAGAATACACTGAAGCTTTCTTT	CSAREYTEAFF
TRBV2	.	.	TRBJ1-5	TGTGCCAGCAGTGAACAGGGGCGGCTCGGGCAGCCCCAGCATTTT	CASSEQGRLGQPQHF
TRBV7-2	TRBD2	.	TRBJ2-1	TGTGCCAGCAGCTCTCTAGCGGGACCCTACAATGAGCAGTTCTTC	CASSSLAGPYNEQFF
TRBV11-3	.	.	TRBJ2-7	TGTGCCAGCAGCTTAGCCCCCGCATACGAGCAGTACTTC	CASSLAPAYEQYF
TRBV6-6	.	.	TRBJ1-5	TGTGCCGCGGGGGAGGGTGGTGGGAGTCAGCCCCAGCATTTT	CAAGEGGGSQPQHF
TRBV12-5	.	.	TRBJ2-7	TGTGCTAGTGAGGACGGGAGCTCCTACGAGCAGTACTTC	CASEDGSSYEQYF